The sequence of this T cell receptor beta chain was determined in a study of T cell repertoires in cytomegalovirus infection. Study overall: The study used recently identified HLA-C-restricted and well-studied HLA-B-restricted CMV epitopes. It can be stated that public TCR beta signatures indicated CMV infection as well as a matching HLA type.

This clonotype was counted a few times. What it binds is unknown. Study-level results: Public TCR beta family frequency separated CMV-and-HLA carriers, including in an independent cohort.

The CDR3 extends over 16 amino acids. Per germline, CDR1 ENHRY and CDR2 SYGVKD. V lost 7 bases and J lost 6; bases outside the gene matches: 17. TCRdb ran MiXCR on the reads and lists one entry per CDR3 protein. The sample lists hundreds of thousands of distinct CDR3 sequences; about 42% were seen once. This receptor was obtained from a human donor in good health (CMV status not recorded). Some clones in this sample may be carry-over from other donors' samples. The chain is built from TRBV10-3 and TRBJ1-1; 7 bases match TRBD1. The input for sequencing was cultured PBMCs, taken from culture after CMV antigen stimulation. In nucleotides, the CDR3 is TGTGCCATCAAAGGAGGCCTCGCGACAGGGCAGTCTGAAGCTTTCTTT. Translation gives CAIKGGLATGQSEAFF.